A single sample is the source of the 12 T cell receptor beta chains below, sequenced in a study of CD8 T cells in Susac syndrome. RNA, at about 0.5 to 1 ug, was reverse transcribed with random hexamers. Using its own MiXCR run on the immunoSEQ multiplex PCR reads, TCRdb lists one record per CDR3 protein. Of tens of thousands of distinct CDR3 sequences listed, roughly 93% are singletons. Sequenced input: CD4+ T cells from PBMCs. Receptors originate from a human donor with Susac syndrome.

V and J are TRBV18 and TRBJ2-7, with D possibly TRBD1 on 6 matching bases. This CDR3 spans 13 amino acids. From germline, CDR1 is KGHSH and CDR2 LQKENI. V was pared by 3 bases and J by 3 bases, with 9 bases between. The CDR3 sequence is CASSPGQHYEQYF. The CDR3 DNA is TGTGCCAGCTCACCCGGACAGCACTACGAGCAGTACTTC.

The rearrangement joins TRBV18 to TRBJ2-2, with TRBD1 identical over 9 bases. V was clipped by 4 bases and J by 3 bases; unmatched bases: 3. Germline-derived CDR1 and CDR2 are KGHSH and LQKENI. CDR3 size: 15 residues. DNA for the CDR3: TGTGCCAGCTCACGACGACAGGGGGACACCGGGGAGCTGTTTTTT. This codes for CASSRRQGDTGELFF.

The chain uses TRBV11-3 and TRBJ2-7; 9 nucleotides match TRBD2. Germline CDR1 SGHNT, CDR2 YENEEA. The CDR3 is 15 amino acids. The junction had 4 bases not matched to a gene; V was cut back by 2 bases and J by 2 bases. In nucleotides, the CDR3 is TGTGCCAGCAGCTTATATGGCGGGGGGGCCTACGAGCAGTACTTC. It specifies CASSLYGGGAYEQYF. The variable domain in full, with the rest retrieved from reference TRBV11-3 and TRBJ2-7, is EAGVVQSPRYKIIEKKQPVAFWCNPISGHNTLYWYLQNLGQGPELLIRYENEEAVDDSQLPKDRFSAERLKGVDSTLKIQPAELGDSAVYLCASSLYGGGAYEQYFGPGTRLTVT.

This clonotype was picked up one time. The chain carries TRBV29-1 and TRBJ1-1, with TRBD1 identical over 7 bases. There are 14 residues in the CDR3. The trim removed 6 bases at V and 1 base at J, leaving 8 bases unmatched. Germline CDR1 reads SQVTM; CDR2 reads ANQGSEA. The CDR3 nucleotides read TGCAGCGTATACAGGGAGGGGGCGAACACTGAAGCTTTCTTT. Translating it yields CSVYREGANTEAFF.

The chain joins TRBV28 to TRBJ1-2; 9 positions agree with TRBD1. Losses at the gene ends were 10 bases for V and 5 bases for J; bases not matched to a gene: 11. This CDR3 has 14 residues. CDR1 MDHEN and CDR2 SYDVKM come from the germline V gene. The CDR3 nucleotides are TGTGCCATCCAACTCCGGGACAGGGTATATGGCTACACCTTC. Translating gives CAIQLRDRVYGYTF.

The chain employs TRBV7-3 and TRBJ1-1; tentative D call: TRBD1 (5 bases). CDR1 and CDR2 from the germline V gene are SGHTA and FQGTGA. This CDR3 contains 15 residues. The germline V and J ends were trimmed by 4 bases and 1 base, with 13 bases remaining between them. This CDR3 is CASSSKQVANTEAFF. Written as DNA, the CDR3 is TGTGCCAGCAGCTCAAAACAGGTTGCGAACACTGAAGCTTTCTTT.

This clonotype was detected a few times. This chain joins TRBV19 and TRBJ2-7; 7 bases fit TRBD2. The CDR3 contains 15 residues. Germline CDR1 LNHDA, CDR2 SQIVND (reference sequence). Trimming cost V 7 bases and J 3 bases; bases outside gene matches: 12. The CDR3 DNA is TGTGCCAGTAAAGGACCAGCGGGGTCGATCTACGAGCAGTACTTC. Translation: CASKGPAGSIYEQYF. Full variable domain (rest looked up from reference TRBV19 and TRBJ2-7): DGGITQSPKYLFRKEGQNVTLSCEQNLNHDAMYWYRQDPGQGLRLIYYSQIVNDFQKGDIAEGYSVSREKKESFPLTVTSAQKNPTAFYLCASKGPAGSIYEQYFGPGTRLTVT.

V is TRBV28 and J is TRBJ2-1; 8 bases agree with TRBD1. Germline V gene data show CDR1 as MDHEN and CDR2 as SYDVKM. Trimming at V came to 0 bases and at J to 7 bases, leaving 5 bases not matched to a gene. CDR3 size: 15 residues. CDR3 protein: CASSLWTGALNEQFF. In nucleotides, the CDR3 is TGTGCCAGCAGTTTATGGACAGGGGCGCTAAATGAGCAGTTCTTC.

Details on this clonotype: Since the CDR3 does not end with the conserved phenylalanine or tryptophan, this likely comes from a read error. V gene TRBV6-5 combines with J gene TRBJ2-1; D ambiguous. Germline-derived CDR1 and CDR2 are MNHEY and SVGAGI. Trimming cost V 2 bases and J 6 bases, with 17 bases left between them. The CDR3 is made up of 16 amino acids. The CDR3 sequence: CASSYDPPGIGNEQFS. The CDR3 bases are TGTGCCAGCAGTTACGATCCGCCCGGTATAGGCAATGAGCAGTTCTCC.

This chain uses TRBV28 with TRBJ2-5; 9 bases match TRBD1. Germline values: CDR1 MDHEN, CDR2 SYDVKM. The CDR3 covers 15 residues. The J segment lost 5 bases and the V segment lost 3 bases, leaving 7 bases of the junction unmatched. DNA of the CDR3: TGTGCCAGCAGTTTGGCGACAGGGGGTGGTGAGACCCAGTACTTC. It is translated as CASSLATGGGETQYF.

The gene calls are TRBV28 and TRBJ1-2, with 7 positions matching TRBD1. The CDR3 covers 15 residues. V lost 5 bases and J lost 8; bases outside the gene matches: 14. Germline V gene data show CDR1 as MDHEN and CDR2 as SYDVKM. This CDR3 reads CASSTEQGWGPGYTF. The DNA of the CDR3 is TGTGCCAGCAGTACCGAACAGGGGTGGGGCCCGGGCTACACCTTC.

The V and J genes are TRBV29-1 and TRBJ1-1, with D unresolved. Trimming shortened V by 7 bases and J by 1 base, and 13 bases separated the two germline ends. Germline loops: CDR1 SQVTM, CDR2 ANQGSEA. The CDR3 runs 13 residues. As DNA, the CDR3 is TGCAGCGCACTTAAAGAGGGGAACACTGAAGCTTTCTTT. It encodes CSALKEGNTEAFF. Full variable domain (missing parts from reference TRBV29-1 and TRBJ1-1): SAVISQKPSRDICQRGTSLTIQCQVDSQVTMMFWYRQQPGQSLTLIATANQGSEATYESGFVIDKFPISRPNLTFSTLTVSNMSPEDSSIYLCSALKEGNTEAFFGQGTRLTVV.